This T cell receptor (beta chain) was recovered during a study of T-cell reconstitution after alpha-beta-depleted transplantation in children. General study points: T-cell counts and diversity at one year post-transplant came mainly from newly produced T cells. Diversity of TCRbeta at day 60 was high in some patients, arising from surviving recipient T cells and thymic progenitors. By about two months after transplant, alpha-beta T cells reportedly arose from several hundred graft clones that had expanded.

There are 17 residues in the CDR3. V trimming: 1 base; J trimming: 3 bases; junction bases outside the gene matches: 11. Germline assignment: CDR1 SGHVS and CDR2 FQNEAQ. Unique molecular identifiers were incorporated during preparation of the TCRbeta library. One entry per CDR3 protein results from TCRdb running MiXCR on the PCR reads. The data show 550,000 to 600,000 distinct CDR3 sequences, under 25% seen once. On this clonotype itself: Its antigen is not identified.

The chain uses TRBV7-8 and TRBJ1-1; 7 nucleotides match TRBD1. The specimen was PBMCs, mostly from graft donor cells, collected 360 days after TCRalphabeta/CD19-depleted stem cell transplant. The source of this sequence is a boy under two years old who had a stem cell transplant for acute myeloid leukemia, so the T cells may come from the graft donor. Here the CDR3 reads CASSLVAAGGRHTEAFF. The CDR3 DNA reads TGTGCCAGCAGCTTAGTAGCGGCAGGGGGTAGGCACACTGAAGCTTTCTTT.